The 8 T cell receptor beta chains in this list originate from one sample, sequenced in a study of blood T cell repertoires in COVID-19. Method: immunoSEQ multiplex PCR; TCRdb's copy keeps in-frame clones and lacks some. The data contain roughly 300,000 clones, roughly 86% of them seen just once; the ten biggest clones take up around 1.9%. Sequencing used peripheral blood. The receptors here all came from a woman aged 25 to 39 with COVID-19, enrolled during active disease.

V usage is TRBV3-1 (or the pseudogene TRBV3-2) and J usage is TRBJ2-2; possibly TRBD1 for D (6 bases). This CDR3 has 13 residues. The germline V gene has CDR1 LGHDT and CDR2 YNNKEL (reference sequence). The V gene lost 6 bases and the J gene lost 5 bases, with 10 bases spanning the gap. CDR3 region: CASRYRATGELFF. CDR3 in DNA: TGTGCCAGCAGATACAGGGCTACCGGGGAGCTGTTTTTT.

The chain has TRBV2 and TRBJ2-3, with 13 nucleotides matching TRBD2. CDR3 length: 15 amino acids. Germline loops: CDR1 SNHLY, CDR2 FYNNEI. Unmatched junction bases numbered 3, after V lost 2 bases and J lost 7 bases. The CDR3 coding sequence is TGTGCCAGCAGTGAAACTAGCGGGGGGGTGTATACGCAGTATTTT. This translates into CASSETSGGVYTQYF.

The gene calls are TRBV19 and TRBJ2-1; D not resolved. The V end lost 7 bases, the J end lost 5 bases, and 15 bases lay between the germline ends. Per germline, CDR1 LNHDA and CDR2 SQIVND (reference sequence). This CDR3 is 14 amino acids long. The CDR3 loop is CASKLRELNNEQFF. For the CDR3, the DNA is TGTGCCAGTAAGCTTCGTGAACTCAACAATGAGCAGTTCTTC.

This chain links TRBV12-3 or TRBV12-4 with TRBJ1-6; no definite D call. The V end lost 4 bases, the J end lost 11 bases, and 9 bases lay between the germline ends. This CDR3 contains 12 residues. The CDR3 sequence: CASSSSRAPLHF. The CDR3 DNA follows: TGTGCCAGCAGTTCCTCCCGGGCACCCCTCCACTTT.

The chain combines TRBV5-4 with TRBJ1-1; perhaps TRBD1 as D (6 bases). Trimming removed 3 bases from V and 0 bases from J, with 18 bases in between. The length of the CDR3 is 17 residues. Germline values: CDR1 SGHNT, CDR2 YYREEE (reference sequence). CDR3 sequence (DNA): TGTGCCAGCAGCTCCCGATCGGGGACACCACTGAACACTGAAGCTTTCTTT. The encoded protein is CASSSRSGTPLNTEAFF.

V usage is TRBV18 and J usage is TRBJ1-6, with D hard to call. V gave up 1 base and J gave up 6 bases, with 10 bases separating them. The germline CDR1 and CDR2 sequences are KGHSH and LQKENI. This CDR3 is built from 15 residues. The CDR3 DNA reads TGTGCCAGCTCACCACAGCGTGACCTTAATTCACCCCTCCACTTT. Residues: CASSPQRDLNSPLHF.

J is TRBJ1-1 and V is TRBV2; TRBD1 matches 8 bases. J gave up 1 base and V 6 bases, and 7 bases lay outside the gene matches. This CDR3 spans 15 amino acids. CDR1 SNHLY and CDR2 FYNNEI come from the germline V gene. CDR3 in DNA: TGTGCCAGCAGGCAACAGGGGGGGAGGAACACTGAAGCTTTCTTT. Translating gives CASRQQGGRNTEAFF.

The chain couples TRBV6-1 to TRBJ1-6; D call uncertain. Germline V CDR1 and CDR2: MNHNS, SASEGT. The CDR3 covers 13 residues. The V gene lost 2 bases and the J gene lost 14 bases, with 13 bases spanning the gap. CDR3 sequence (DNA): TGTGCCAGCAGTGAAATCGTCCTAATCACCCTCCACTTT. It yields the protein CASSEIVLITLHF.